This T cell receptor (beta chain) was retrieved from a study of CXCR3-negative and CXCR3-positive naive CD8 T cells (dated by TCRdb to about 2019). In terms of the full investigation: In total, some 150 million TRB reads were obtained, corresponding to roughly 1.5 +/- 0.3 million reads per library. The TRBV-TRBJ cluster analysis covered naive subsets from about 5 donors and memory cells from 3 donors. Diversity and physicochemical repertoire analyses covered some eleven donors pooled from two independent experiments. What the work shows at the level of the full study, not this receptor alone: TRBV-TRBJ usage was similar between naive CXCR3-negative and CXCR3-positive cells from the same donor, while memory cells showed distinct patterns. Surface CD5, linked to self-reactivity in mice, was comparable between naive subsets; TCR interaction strength was therefore also inferred from TRB CDR3 physicochemical properties. Freshly isolated PBMCs were used for most assays because CXCR3 expression partially decreased after cryopreservation. TRB CDR3s from CXCR3-positive naive cells showed higher hydrophobicity (lower Kidera factor 4), lower energy, and higher strength and volume indices than CXCR3-negative naive cells. Both naive subsets had comparably high repertoire diversity, while memory CD8+ T cells had much lower repertoire diversity.

The CDR3 contains 12 residues, cysteine and phenylalanine counted. The protein alone is recorded here. In the germline V gene (reference sequence), CDR1 corresponds to MNHEY and CDR2 to SMNVEV. TCRdb records NextSeq 550 as the sequencer. The Human TCR Profiling Kit (MiLaboratory) was used to make UMI-labeled 5' RACE TRB cDNA libraries. cDNA synthesis used the entire amount of extracted RNA, and PCR amplification then used the entire amount of cDNA produced. The libraries were made side by side, with each library going through the same number of PCR cycles. In the paper's pipeline: With a requirement of at least two reads per UMI, MIGEC and MiXCR extracted about 56,000 +/- 9,600 unique UMI-labeled TRB cDNA molecules per library. On average, around 40,000 +/- 10,000 functional in-frame TRB CDR3 nucleotide clonotypes lacking stop codons were found per library. After downsampling to 5000 UMI-labeled TRB molecules per sample, diversity metrics, including normalized Shannon-Wiener and Chao1, were computed in VDJtools. Clonotype-size-weighted physicochemical properties of the central five CDR3 residues (interaction energy, strength, volume and Kidera factor 4) were computed in VDJtools. Based on TCRdb reprocessing of the reads, there is one entry per CDR3 protein sequence, and DNA is missing. The V and J calls follow TCRdb's processing rather than the paper's. The sample's records list 130,000 to 150,000 distinct CDR3 sequences. The ten largest clones add up to 0.25% to 0.3% of the sample.

Comments on this clonotype: Its recognized antigen is unknown.

Each CD8+ T cell subset was flow-sorted in triplicate, with 300,000 cells per subset placed directly into RLT lysis buffer. Naive CD8+ T cells were defined stringently as CD45RO-CCR7+CD27+CD95- to exclude memory contaminants. Peripheral blood mononuclear cells were isolated from buffy coats by standard density gradient centrifugation. Naive CXCR3-negative and CXCR3-positive CD8+ T cells were flow-sorted on a FACSAria III. Total RNA was extracted from sorted cells with an RNeasy Mini Kit. The V and J segments used are TRBV27 and TRBJ2-1. The TCR comes from a human donor in good health. Some clones in this sample may be carry-over from other donors' samples. What was sequenced was naive CXCR3+ CD8+ T cells from blood. Reading the label with the study, this specimen's cell subset or site is: CD45RO-CCR7+CD27+CD95- naive CD8+ T cells expressing CXCR3 (TNR3+). The CDR3 is CASSFTPHEQFF.